A selection of T cell receptor beta chains follows, all from one sample in a study of PD-L1 blockade in urothelial cancer. This table comes from immunoSEQ multiplex PCR, and its TCRdb copy is limited to in-frame clones, with some not included. Altogether about 81,000 clones are present, around 81% being singletons, with the ten largest covering about 6.2%. The source material was PBMCs, sampled around atezolizumab (anti-PD-L1) treatment. These receptors all stem from a man aged 40-50 years with urothelial cancer. Both conserved end residues are part of each CDR3. Fields, in order: V gene, D gene, J gene, clone size, CDR3 protein, CDR3 DNA. D genes are given only for firm matches. Clone sizes are given selectively: once, few, many, or a class where the clone is expanded.

TRBV2	-	TRBJ2-7	-	CASSLQGNEQYF	TGTGCCAGCAGTCTCCAGGGTAACGAGCAGTACTTC
TRBV6-6	-	TRBJ1-5	-	CASSSGIRGDQPQHF	TGTGCCAGCAGTTCGGGAATCCGAGGCGATCAGCCCCAGCATTTT
TRBV9	TRBD1	TRBJ1-4	-	CASSVVDRAEKLFF	TGTGCCAGCAGCGTAGTGGACAGGGCAGAAAAACTGTTTTTT
TRBV4-1	TRBD1	TRBJ1-4	-	CASGLFRGGGRNEKLFF	TGCGCCAGCGGTCTGTTTAGAGGGGGCGGACGGAATGAAAAACTGTTTTTT
TRBV11-2	TRBD2	TRBJ2-3	-	CASSLDLAGGPDTQYF	TGTGCCAGCAGCTTAGATCTAGCGGGAGGGCCAGATACGCAGTATTTT
TRBV29-1	-	TRBJ1-4	-	CSVDGSGNGEKLFF	TGCAGCGTTGATGGGTCGGGAAACGGGGAAAAACTGTTTTTT
TRBV27	TRBD1	TRBJ1-2	once	CASSFRQGANYGYTF	TGTGCCAGCAGTTTTAGACAGGGAGCTAACTATGGCTACACCTTC
TRBV6-1	TRBD1	TRBJ1-5	-	CASNGQGSGNQPQHF	TGTGCCAGCAACGGACAGGGAAGCGGCAATCAGCCCCAGCATTTT
TRBV5-1	TRBD2	TRBJ2-1	-	CASSLRLAGIGNEQFF	TGCGCCAGCAGCTTGCGCCTAGCGGGAATTGGCAATGAGCAGTTCTTC
TRBV7-2	TRBD2	TRBJ2-1	-	CASSSMSGSRNEQFF	TGTGCCAGCAGCTCCATGAGCGGGAGTAGGAATGAGCAGTTCTTC
TRBV7-2	-	TRBJ1-2	-	CASSLDRDSHGYTF	TGTGCCAGCAGCTTAGACCGGGATTCGCATGGCTACACCTTC
TRBV30	-	TRBJ1-2	few	CAWGHRGGGYTF	TGTGCCTGGGGTCACCGGGGTGGTGGCTACACCTTC
TRBV5-1	TRBD1	TRBJ1-2	once	CASSLGDRENYGYTF	TGCGCCAGCAGCTTGGGTGACAGGGAAAACTATGGCTACACCTTC
TRBV25-1	TRBD1	TRBJ2-3	-	CASRGDRNTDTQYF	TGTGCCAGCAGAGGGGACAGGAACACAGATACGCAGTATTTT
TRBV2	-	TRBJ1-5	-	CASRGGRSNQPQHF	TGTGCCAGCAGGGGGGGGCGCAGCAATCAGCCCCAGCATTTT
TRBV27	-	TRBJ2-1	-	CASSRLGEVYNEQFF	TGTGCCAGCAGCCGATTAGGGGAAGTCTACAATGAGCAGTTCTTC
TRBV18	-	TRBJ1-1	-	CASSGDTEAFF	TGTGCCAGCTCAGGAGACACTGAAGCTTTCTTT
TRBV7-8	-	TRBJ1-1	once	CASSFGALTEAFF	TGTGCCAGCAGCTTTGGGGCCTTAACTGAAGCTTTCTTT
TRBV4-2	TRBD2	TRBJ2-3	-	CASSQEYRTSGRDTQYF	TGTGCCAGCAGCCAAGAGTATCGGACTAGCGGGAGAGATACGCAGTATTTT
TRBV9	TRBD2	TRBJ2-7	once	CASSVGLAGATYEQYF	TGTGCCAGCAGCGTAGGGCTAGCGGGCGCCACCTACGAGCAGTACTTC
TRBV30	TRBD1	TRBJ1-4	-	CAWSVGYRGGEKLFF	TGTGCCTGGAGTGTAGGATACAGGGGAGGAGAAAAACTGTTTTTT
TRBV11-1	-	TRBJ2-1	-	CASSSGSYNEQFF	TGTGCCAGCAGCTCAGGGTCCTACAATGAGCAGTTCTTC
TRBV6-4	TRBD2	TRBJ2-7	-	CASPEAGGPQLTYEQYF	TGTGCCAGCCCCGAGGCGGGAGGACCTCAGTTGACCTACGAGCAGTACTTC
TRBV10-1	-	TRBJ2-7	few	CASSESSGKQYF	TGCGCCAGCAGTGAGTCGTCGGGGAAGCAGTACTTC
TRBV11-2	-	TRBJ2-7	-	CASSLGRRAYEQYF	TGTGCCAGCAGCTTGGGTAGGAGGGCGTACGAGCAGTACTTC
TRBV7-6	TRBD2	TRBJ2-3	-	CASSLPFGTSGDTQYF	TGTGCCAGCAGCTTACCTTTCGGGACTAGCGGAGATACGCAGTATTTT
TRBV9	-	TRBJ1-5	-	CASSPRAGEQPQHF	TGTGCCAGCAGCCCGAGGGCAGGGGAGCAGCCCCAGCATTTT
TRBV7-2	TRBD1	TRBJ2-5	-	CASSRGQGRQETQYF	TGTGCCAGCAGCCGCGGACAGGGGAGACAAGAGACCCAGTACTTC
TRBV9	TRBD1	TRBJ2-1	-	CASSVVVGTGSGEQFF	TGTGCCAGCAGCGTAGTAGTGGGGACAGGGTCGGGTGAGCAGTTCTTC
TRBV5-1	TRBD2	TRBJ2-5	-	CASSLTSGRGETQYF	TGCGCCAGCAGCTTGACTAGCGGGCGCGGGGAGACCCAGTACTTC
TRBV4-1	-	TRBJ2-7	-	CASSQEGGTGVDEQYF	TGCGCCAGCAGCCAAGAAGGAGGGACTGGAGTGGACGAGCAGTACTTC
TRBV9	-	TRBJ2-7	-	CASSVDPGSYEQYF	TGTGCCAGCAGCGTAGATCCGGGATCCTACGAGCAGTACTTC
TRBV5-6	-	TRBJ2-3	-	CASSLYTRSTDTQYF	TGTGCCAGCAGCTTGTACACTAGATCGACAGATACGCAGTATTTT
TRBV27	-	TRBJ2-5	-	CASSVTGRETQYF	TGTGCCAGCAGTGTTACGGGGAGGGAGACCCAGTACTTC
TRBV28	-	TRBJ1-2	-	CASSPSSSGDYGYTF	TGTGCCAGCAGTCCCAGTTCGTCGGGGGACTATGGCTACACCTTC
TRBV7-7	TRBD1	TRBJ1-4	-	CASSLGTGEKLFF	TGTGCTAGCAGCTTAGGGACAGGGGAAAAACTGTTTTTT
TRBV20-1	TRBD2	TRBJ2-7	-	CSGEGSYEQYF	TGCAGTGGGGAGGGCAGCTACGAGCAGTACTTC
TRBV4-3	TRBD1	TRBJ2-1	-	CASSQDPTGVLEQFF	TGCGCCAGCAGCCAAGATCCCACAGGGGTATTGGAGCAGTTCTTC
TRBV18	-	TRBJ1-2	once	CASSPNLWGQGSHTF	-
TRBV14	-	TRBJ1-5	-	CASSQTLGPQHF	TGTGCCAGCAGCCAAACTCTCGGGCCCCAGCATTTT
TRBV30	TRBD2	TRBJ2-7	-	CAWTLPGLAGDEQYF	TGTGCCTGGACCCTTCCCGGACTAGCGGGAGACGAGCAGTACTTC
TRBV6-5	-	TRBJ2-7	-	CASSYSTDYEQYF	TGTGCCAGCAGTTACTCAACAGACTACGAGCAGTACTTC
TRBV6-1	-	TRBJ1-1	-	CASSEASLAPTEAFF	TGTGCCAGCAGTGAAGCATCCCTGGCCCCAACTGAAGCTTTCTTT
TRBV30	-	TRBJ1-5	-	CAWSFSGGGNQPQHF	TGTGCCTGGAGTTTCAGCGGGGGGGGCAATCAGCCCCAGCATTTT
TRBV5-1	TRBD1	TRBJ2-7	once	CASSSQGAVYEQYF	TGCGCCAGCAGCTCACAGGGGGCCGTCTACGAGCAGTACTTC
TRBV5-4	TRBD1	TRBJ1-4	-	CASSSPDRAEKLFF	TGTGCCAGCAGCTCTCCGGACAGGGCCGAAAAACTGTTTTTT
TRBV7-8	-	TRBJ2-1	-	CASSLQWGGAEQFF	TGTGCCAGCAGCTTACAGTGGGGGGGGGCTGAGCAGTTCTTC
TRBV5-4	TRBD1	TRBJ1-2	-	CASSFLGQGVVGTIGYTF	TGTGCCAGCAGCTTTCTCGGACAGGGGGTGGTAGGAACGATTGGCTACACCTTC
TRBV19	-	TRBJ1-2	-	CASRRQIYGYTF	TGTGCCAGTCGGCGGCAGATCTATGGCTACACCTTC
TRBV30	TRBD2	TRBJ2-7	-	CAWSPTPSGSQYF	TGTGCCTGGAGTCCGACCCCTAGCGGGAGTCAGTACTTC
TRBV5-5	TRBD2	TRBJ2-5	-	CASSLAGGGFETQYF	TGTGCCAGCAGCTTGGCCGGGGGGGGATTCGAGACCCAGTACTTC
TRBV4-1	-	TRBJ1-2	-	CASSQDRSRESGYTF	TGCGCCAGCAGCCAAGATCGTTCACGAGAGTCCGGCTACACCTTC
TRBV5-1	-	TRBJ2-2	-	CASGTRAGILANTGELFF	TGCGCCAGCGGTACCCGGGCAGGGATACTGGCGAACACCGGGGAGCTGTTTTTT
TRBV4-1	-	TRBJ1-3	-	CASSQFGLSGNTIYF	TGCGCCAGCAGCCAGTTCGGGTTATCTGGAAACACCATATATTTT
TRBV7-3	TRBD2	TRBJ2-3	-	CASSRTSGPTDTQYF	TGTGCCAGCAGCCGGACTAGCGGACCCACAGATACGCAGTATTTT
TRBV5-4	-	TRBJ2-5	-	CASSLRGTYQETQYF	TGTGCCAGCAGCTTGAGGGGGACATACCAAGAGACCCAGTACTTC
TRBV30	TRBD1	TRBJ1-6	-	CAWTPGTVYSPLHF	TGTGCCTGGACCCCCGGGACAGTGTATTCACCCCTCCACTTT
TRBV27	TRBD1	TRBJ1-1	-	CASRGDAGAGGNEAFF	TGTGCCAGCAGGGGAGATGCAGGGGCAGGGGGGAATGAAGCTTTCTTT
TRBV2	-	TRBJ2-4	-	CASSDPLAKNIQYF	TGTGCCAGCAGTGATCCACTAGCCAAAAACATTCAGTACTTC
TRBV6-1	-	TRBJ1-4	-	CASSETRTNEKLFF	TGTGCCAGCAGTGAAACCAGAACGAATGAAAAACTGTTTTTT